The clone carrying this T cell receptor beta chain was observed a few times. No antigen is known for it. The V gene lost 5 bases and the J gene lost 1 base, with 11 bases spanning the gap. This CDR3 region has 14 residues. Germline loops: CDR1 DFQATT, CDR2 SNEGSKA (reference sequence). The data were taken from a study of post-analysis software for immune sequencing data. Whole-study results and caveats: Strong co-clustering by F measure was seen for same-batch samples. Higher frequency in patients than in controls was seen for a handful of TRBV segments, with TRBV5-6, TRBV5-1 and TRBV20-1 among them. For normalized Chao1 diversity, multiple sclerosis patients scored significantly lower than controls did.

The TCR beta cDNA libraries carried unique molecular identifiers. TCRdb called the PCR reads again in MiXCR, with one record for every CDR3 protein. There are more than 450,000 distinct CDR3 sequences in the sample; about 40% occur only once, and about 1.8% lies in the top ten. The receptor comes from a girl between 10 and 17 years old with multiple sclerosis. The sample consisted of blood. The chain joins TRBV20-1 to TRBJ2-2, with D possibly TRBD2 on 5 matching bases. CDR3 in DNA: TGCAGTGCTCCTCGAGGAGGGAACACCGGGGAGCTGTTTTTT. Protein: CSAPRGGNTGELFF.